This TCR beta chain was observed in a study of Ad26.COV2.S vaccination and SARS-CoV-2 variants. Broader study findings: The study found similar non-spike TCR breadth in vaccine and placebo recipients.

Treatment: roughly 19 received Ad26.COV2.S at low or high dose, single or two shots; five or six received placebo; per-sample allocation not given. It was on day 63 after the first vaccine or placebo injection that samples were taken. In regard to this clone: Its target is unknown.

The CDR3 loop spans 15 amino acids. Per germline, CDR1 MNHNS and CDR2 SASEGT. V lost 0 bases and J lost 6, with 11 bases in between. The protocol was immunoSEQ multiplex PCR, while the TCRdb copy is restricted to in-frame clones and leaves out a portion. The sample lists fewer than 400,000 clones; less than 90% were seen once. The receptor was isolated from a person aged 18-65 years who received the Ad26.COV2.S COVID-19 vaccine or a placebo. V usage is TRBV6-1 and J usage is TRBJ2-2, with D possibly being TRBD2 (5 bases). Sequencing was performed on peripheral blood, taken in a trial of Ad26.COV2.S vaccine versus placebo. The CDR3, as DNA: TGTGCCAGCAGTGAAGCGAAGGAGGTGGCCGGGGAGCTGTTTTTT. It is translated as CASSEAKEVAGELFF.